This T cell receptor (beta chain) came from a study of shared clonotypes between healthy human individuals. CDR3 size: 15 residues. V was clipped by 5 bases and J by 2 bases, with 12 bases between them. CDR1 and CDR2 from the germline V gene are SGHAT and FQNNGV. The data were produced by immunoSEQ multiplex PCR, yet TCRdb's version contains in-frame clones alone and is incomplete. This table holds hundreds of thousands of clones, approximately 79% found once. The sample taken for sequencing was memory CD4+ T cells sorted from blood. Regarding subset: CD45RA-negative fraction. This TCR derives from a woman younger than 45 in good health. The rearrangement links TRBV11-2 to TRBJ2-2; possible D gene TRBD2, 6 bases. The CDR3 nucleotides are TGTGCCAGCAGCAAGTCCGGGACTAACACCGGGGAGCTGTTTTTT. Its translation: CASSKSGTNTGELFF.